This entry lists 5 T cell receptor beta chains sequenced from one sample in a study of T and B cells in COVID-19 patients (dated by TCRdb to between 2020 and 2021). TRB repertoires were amplified using about 250-500 ng of genomic DNA isolated from blood. Sequencer: Illumina MiSeq. Multiplex PCR with BIOMED2 TRB-A/B primer pools was used to amplify TRB rearrangements. TCRdb reanalyzed the raw reads on its own, using fastp at Q25 for trimming and MiXCR for clone calling, and kept in-frame beta chains. One record per CDR3 amino acid sequence lists the most common genes and DNA. The sample table records about 18,000 distinct CDR3 sequences; around 35% of these occur just once. About 15% of the sample is in the top ten clones. The specimen was blood. These receptors were obtained from a human donor with active COVID-19.

This clonotype was counted only a few times. The chain recombines TRBV7-9 with TRBJ1-4, with D perhaps TRBD1 (5 bases). The CDR3 totals 17 residues. Trimming took 2 bases from V and 8 from J, leaving 21 bases between them. The V gene's germline CDR1 is SEHNR and CDR2 FQNEAQ (reference sequence). CDR3 sequence reads: CASSLPAGTADGEKLFF. The CDR3, as DNA: TGTGCCAGCAGCTTACCAGCAGGGACGGCTGATGGGGAAAAACTGTTTTTT.

By frequency in the sample, this clonotype is medium-sized (0.01 to 0.1%). The chain couples TRBV15 to TRBJ1-4, with D uncertain. CDR1 and CDR2 (germline): LNHNV, YYDKDF (reference sequence). CDR3 length: 13 residues. V was trimmed by 2 bases and J by 2 bases, leaving 3 bases between them. CDR3 amino acids: CATSRRTNEKLFF. In nucleotides, the CDR3 is TGTGCCACCAGCAGACGTACTAATGAAAAACTGTTTTTT.

This clonotype is labeled as medium-sized. The chain links TRBV19 to TRBJ2-2; D ambiguous. The V gene's germline CDR1 is LNHDA and CDR2 SQIVND (reference sequence). The CDR3 spans 13 residues. V was pared by 6 bases and J by 5 bases, with 10 bases between. The DNA of the CDR3 is TGTGCCAGTAGCCCACTTGGGACCGGGGAGCTGTTTTTT. Amino acid sequence: CASSPLGTGELFF.

This clonotype is medium-sized in the sample. The gene calls are TRBV29-1 and TRBJ2-1; TRBD1 agrees at 11 bases. Germline V gene data show CDR1 as SQVTM and CDR2 as ANQGSEA. This CDR3 has 15 amino acids. Unmatched junction bases numbered 3, after V lost 1 base and J lost 4 bases. As DNA, the CDR3 is TGCAGCGTTGAAGGGGACAGGGGGGATTACAATGAGCAGTTCTTC. Translation gives CSVEGDRGDYNEQFF.

CDR3 bases: TGCGCCAGCAGCTTGTCGGGCGGACCCCAAGAGACCCAGTACTTC. Protein product: CASSLSGGPQETQYF. The rearrangement uses TRBV5-1 and TRBJ2-5; D uncertain. This CDR3 contains 15 residues. Germline V gives CDR1 SGHRS, CDR2 YFSETQ. V was pared by 1 base and J by 1 base, with 11 bases between.